This is a list of T cell receptor beta chains from one sample in a study of beta chain features in type 1 diabetes. Clones were read by immunoSEQ multiplex PCR, and TCRdb kept only the in-frame ones, dropping some. The sample records about 180,000 clones, more than 10% being singletons. Sequenced input: central memory CD4+ T cells from blood. These receptors all stem from a woman under 30 in good health. The CDR3 runs from the conserved cysteine through the conserved F or W.

v_call: TRBV28; j_call: TRBJ1-5; cdr3_aa: CASSPIQEGNQPQHF
v_call: TRBV10-3; j_call: TRBJ2-3; cdr3_aa: CAIRNGGTDTQYF
v_call: TRBV18; j_call: TRBJ2-5; cdr3_aa: CASSPGQGQETQYF
v_call: TRBV6-5; j_call: TRBJ1-1; cdr3_aa: CASADRTEAFF
v_call: TRBV2; j_call: TRBJ2-1; cdr3_aa: CASKATSGSRNEQFF
v_call: TRBV28; j_call: TRBJ1-5; cdr3_aa: CASSEVGALLNQPQHF
v_call: TRBV18; j_call: TRBJ1-4; cdr3_aa: CASSPGGSELFF
v_call: TRBV4-3; j_call: TRBJ2-3; cdr3_aa: CASSQGGGDTDTQYF
v_call: TRBV2; j_call: TRBJ2-7; cdr3_aa: CASSQTGGGSYEQYF
v_call: TRBV2; j_call: TRBJ2-1; cdr3_aa: CASSSLPSVNEQFF
v_call: TRBV11-2; j_call: TRBJ2-3; cdr3_aa: CASSLGLADRTDTQYF
v_call: TRBV19; j_call: TRBJ2-7; cdr3_aa: CASSIDRDRAGEQYF
v_call: TRBV6-6; j_call: TRBJ2-1; cdr3_aa: CASLSVTSENYNEQFF
v_call: TRBV7-9; j_call: TRBJ1-1; cdr3_aa: CASSLAAQVGVAFF
v_call: TRBV4-2; j_call: TRBJ1-2; cdr3_aa: CASSPGDSSSYGYTF
v_call: TRBV6-5; j_call: TRBJ1-5; cdr3_aa: CASRDSLGQPQHF
v_call: TRBV4-3; j_call: TRBJ1-2; cdr3_aa: CASSQESVTYGYTF
v_call: TRBV28; j_call: TRBJ2-3; cdr3_aa: CASSSGSWDTQYF
v_call: TRBV11-2; j_call: TRBJ2-1; cdr3_aa: CASSLEGLSWAGVLNEQFF
v_call: TRBV7-3; j_call: TRBJ2-5; cdr3_aa: CASSQEAIAGGLRETQYF
v_call: TRBV6-1; j_call: TRBJ1-1; cdr3_aa: CASSAGDTNTEAFF
v_call: TRBV2; j_call: TRBJ1-5; cdr3_aa: CASTRTVSNQPQHF
v_call: TRBV7-2; j_call: TRBJ2-5; cdr3_aa: CASSFSETQYF
v_call: TRBV7-6; j_call: TRBJ2-3; cdr3_aa: CASSLSGLAGASTDTQYF
v_call: TRBV28; j_call: TRBJ2-5; cdr3_aa: CASSLIQGSQETQYF
v_call: TRBV14; j_call: TRBJ1-2; cdr3_aa: CASSLQKNYGYTF
v_call: TRBV7-9; j_call: TRBJ1-1; cdr3_aa: CASSPYRDNTEAFF
v_call: TRBV11-3; j_call: TRBJ2-2; cdr3_aa: CASSAPQGGPNTGELFF
v_call: TRBV7-2; j_call: TRBJ2-1; cdr3_aa: CASSPQGATGTSVLGEQFF
v_call: TRBV10-3; j_call: TRBJ1-1; cdr3_aa: CAIRTQGRTEAFF
v_call: TRBV6-5; j_call: TRBJ2-2; cdr3_aa: CASSPQGAGELFF
v_call: TRBV19; j_call: TRBJ2-5; cdr3_aa: CASSLGQMQETQYF
v_call: TRBV9; j_call: TRBJ2-1; cdr3_aa: CASSFLTSGNYNEQFF
v_call: TRBV27; j_call: TRBJ1-5; cdr3_aa: CASSPWGPDNQPQHF
v_call: TRBV18; j_call: TRBJ2-1; cdr3_aa: CASSPYTHNEQFF
v_call: TRBV6-5; j_call: TRBJ2-3; cdr3_aa: CASSNPGLRLYF
v_call: TRBV30; j_call: TRBJ1-1; cdr3_aa: CAWSVLMNTEAFF
v_call: TRBV9; j_call: TRBJ2-1; cdr3_aa: CASSVGNVPYNEQFF
v_call: TRBV11-2; j_call: TRBJ2-3; cdr3_aa: CASSPVVGLAASTDTQYF
v_call: TRBV30; j_call: TRBJ1-5; cdr3_aa: CAWGPEVGNQPQHF
v_call: TRBV5-4; j_call: TRBJ1-1; cdr3_aa: CASSVDRPNTEAFF
v_call: TRBV29-1; j_call: TRBJ2-1; cdr3_aa: CSVDQGLASNEQFF